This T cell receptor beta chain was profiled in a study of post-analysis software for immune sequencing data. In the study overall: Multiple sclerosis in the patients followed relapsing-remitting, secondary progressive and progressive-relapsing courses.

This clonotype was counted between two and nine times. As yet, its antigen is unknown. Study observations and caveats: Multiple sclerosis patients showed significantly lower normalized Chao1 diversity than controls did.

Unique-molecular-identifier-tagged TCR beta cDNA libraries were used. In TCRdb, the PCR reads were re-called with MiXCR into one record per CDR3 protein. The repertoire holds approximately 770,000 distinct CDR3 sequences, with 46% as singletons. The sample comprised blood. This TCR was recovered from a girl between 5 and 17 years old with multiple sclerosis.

CDR3 coding DNA: TGTGCCAGCAGTCACGTGGGTGCCCGTACGACCTATGGCTACACCTTC. Translation: CASSHVGARTTYGYTF. The chain links TRBV12-3 or TRBV12-4 to TRBJ1-2; D gene uncertain. The V end was cut by 5 bases, the J end by 4 bases, with 20 bases between. The CDR3 is made up of 16 amino acids.